One sample yielded the 18 T cell receptor beta chains listed below, sequenced in a study of identical twins' blood T cells. TCRdb re-derived calls from the 5' RACE reads in MiXCR, one entry per CDR3 protein. The table shows a few hundred thousand distinct CDR3 sequences, with 28% occurring only once. The sequenced material came from PBMCs. The origin of the receptors is a woman aged 18 to 55 in good health.

This clonotype was seen repeatedly, ten times or more. This chain links TRBV19 with TRBJ1-1; D remains unclear. Germline assignment: CDR1 LNHDA and CDR2 SQIVND (reference sequence). The germline V and J ends were trimmed by 7 bases and 0 bases, with 6 bases remaining between them. CDR3 length equals 12 residues. The CDR3 DNA reads TGTGCCAGTAAGCTGTTGAACACTGAAGCTTTCTTT. Translated, it gives CASKLLNTEAFF.

V and J are TRBV6-2 or TRBV6-3 and TRBJ2-2; TRBD1 might be the D (6 bases). Between the trimmed V and J ends, which lost 8 bases and 4 bases, there was a span of 8 bases. Germline CDR1 MNHEY, CDR2 SVGEGT. The CDR3 extends over 12 amino acids. DNA of the CDR3: TGTGCCAGCGGGACACTCACCGGGGAGCTGTTTTTT. This codes for CASGTLTGELFF.

The chain combines TRBV3-1 with TRBJ1-1; no firm D call. CDR1 is LGHDT, CDR2 YNNKEL, per germline (reference sequence). V was cut by 0 bases and J by 8 bases, with 10 bases left in between. The length of the CDR3 is 13 residues. CDR3 nucleotide sequence: TGTGCCAGCAGCCAAGATCCACCACCGGAAGCTTTCTTT. Translated: CASSQDPPPEAFF.

The chain is built from TRBV9 and TRBJ1-2; D is possibly TRBD1 (5 bases). CDR3 length: 13 residues. Between the trimmed V and J ends, which lost 4 bases and 6 bases, there was a span of 13 bases. Germline V gene data show CDR1 as SGDLS and CDR2 as YYNGEE. The CDR3: CASSPADRDGYTF. Here the CDR3 DNA reads TGTGCCAGCAGCCCCGCTGACAGAGATGGCTACACCTTC.

The rearrangement joins TRBV3-1 to TRBJ2-5; TRBD2 might be the D (6 bases). With 6 bases removed from V and 4 bases from J, the gap between germline ends came to 18 bases. CDR3 length: 15 residues. CDR1 and CDR2 (germline): LGHDT, YNNKEL (reference sequence). CDR3 in amino acids: CASSPTFGGRETQYF. CDR3 DNA: TGTGCCAGCAGTCCGACTTTCGGGGGAAGAGAGACCCAGTACTTC.

This clonotype came up many times. The chain joins TRBV27 to TRBJ2-7; D call uncertain. Germline assignment: CDR1 MNHEY and CDR2 SMNVEV (reference sequence). CDR3 size: 14 residues. The V and J ends lost 3 bases and 1 base respectively, with 10 bases between them. For the CDR3, the DNA is TGTGCCAGCAGTTTTACCGACGGATCCTACGAGCAGTACTTC. It translates to CASSFTDGSYEQYF.

The chain carries TRBV11-3 and TRBJ2-2; no clear D. This CDR3 has 11 amino acids. Looked up from germline, CDR1 is SGHNT and CDR2 is YENEEA. Trimming pared 8 bases from V and 7 bases from J, leaving 8 bases between. The CDR3 DNA reads TGTGCCAGCCGCCTTGGCGGGGAGCTGTTTTTT. As protein: CASRLGGELFF.

This rearrangement joins TRBV5-6 to TRBJ1-1; 7 bases map to TRBD1. Looked up from germline, CDR1 is SGHDT and CDR2 is YYEEEE. V was clipped by 3 bases and J by 1 base; unmatched bases: 6. This CDR3 has 15 amino acids. CDR3 loop: CASSSIGGANTEAFF. As DNA, the CDR3 is TGTGCCAGCAGCTCAATAGGGGGCGCGAACACTGAAGCTTTCTTT.

The V and J genes are TRBV6-2 or TRBV6-3 and TRBJ2-2, with D unresolved. The CDR3 sequence is 14 residues long. The germline V gene encodes CDR1 MNHEY and CDR2 SVGEGT. The V end lost 5 bases, the J end lost 4 bases, and 11 bases lay between the germline ends. As DNA, the CDR3 is TGTGCCAGCAGTGTCCTTAGCAGCACCGGGGAGCTGTTTTTT. It translates to CASSVLSSTGELFF.

This clonotype turned up a few times. This chain joins TRBV9 and TRBJ1-4, with D hard to call. The CDR3 has 14 residues. Looked up from germline, CDR1 is SGDLS and CDR2 is YYNGEE. The V and J ends lost 3 bases and 8 bases respectively, with 14 bases between them. The CDR3 DNA reads TGTGCCAGCAGCGGTACTTTGGCCCCGGAAAAACTGTTTTTT. Protein: CASSGTLAPEKLFF.

A few counts support this clonotype. The V gene is TRBV29-1, the J gene TRBJ2-1; D not certain. In germline, CDR1 is SQVTM, CDR2 ANQGSEA. The CDR3 runs to 13 residues. V was cut by 2 bases and J by 4 bases, with 9 bases left in between. In DNA form, the CDR3 reads TGCAGCGTTGAACAGTCCACTTACAATGAGCAGTTCTTC. Translating it yields CSVEQSTYNEQFF.

This clonotype was picked up many times. This chain links TRBV7-9 with TRBJ1-1; 10 nucleotides match TRBD1. Germline CDR1 and CDR2: SEHNR and FQNEAQ (reference sequence). Trimming removed 5 bases from V and 0 bases from J; junction bases left unmatched: 3. The CDR3 covers 15 residues. DNA for the CDR3: TGTGCCAGCAGCCCGGGACAGGGGATGAACACTGAAGCTTTCTTT. It is translated as CASSPGQGMNTEAFF.

There are a few counts of this clonotype. The chain combines TRBV20-1 with TRBJ1-1; D is possibly TRBD1 (5 bases). V lost 6 bases and J 6 bases, leaving 11 bases between the germline ends. CDR3 length: 11 residues. Per germline, CDR1 DFQATT and CDR2 SNEGSKA (reference sequence). The DNA for the CDR3 is TGCAGTGCCCCCGGGGCTCCTGAAGCTTTCTTT. This gives the protein CSAPGAPEAFF.

In regard to this clonotype: This could be a read error, since a much larger clone is one nucleotide away. The chain combines TRBV10-3 with TRBJ1-1, with D hard to call. The V gene's germline CDR1 is ENHRY and CDR2 SYGVKD. This CDR3 has 14 residues. The CDR3 sequence is CAISDRGSDTEDFF. DNA of the CDR3: TGTGCCATCAGTGACCGGGGAAGCGACACTGAAGATTTCTTT.

This clonotype showed up many times. The V gene is TRBV29-1, the J gene TRBJ2-2; D unclear. Trimming shortened V by 4 bases and J by 4 bases, and 10 bases separated the two germline ends. The CDR3 is 13 amino acids. Germline CDR1 reads SQVTM; CDR2 reads ANQGSEA. The CDR3 loop is CSVGVTFTGELFF. The CDR3 DNA sequence: TGCAGCGTTGGGGTCACTTTCACCGGGGAGCTGTTTTTT.

This clonotype was recorded a few times. The chain is built from TRBV6-1 and TRBJ2-3; D is uncertain. The germline CDR1 and CDR2 sequences are MNHNS and SASEGT. V gave up 8 bases and J gave up 1 base, with 13 bases separating them. This CDR3 comprises 14 residues. The CDR3 loop reads CASDPARRTDTQYF. The DNA of the CDR3 is TGTGCCAGCGACCCGGCCCGCCGCACAGATACGCAGTATTTT.

This clonotype was detected a few times. The chain recombines TRBV18 with TRBJ1-1; D unclear. The CDR3 has 14 amino acids. Between the trimmed V and J ends, which lost 1 base and 6 bases, there was a span of 12 bases. CDR1 is KGHSH, CDR2 LQKENI, per germline. For the CDR3, the DNA is TGTGCCAGCTCACCACTGTCGACTTGGGCTGAAGCTTTCTTT. Its protein product is CASSPLSTWAEAFF.

This clonotype came up a few times. This chain links TRBV3-1 with TRBJ1-1; the D gene is possibly TRBD1 (5 bases). Germline V lookup: CDR1 LGHDT, CDR2 YNNKEL (reference sequence). Trimming stripped 6 bases from V and 0 bases from J, with 11 bases between. The CDR3 is 14 residues long. Here the CDR3 reads CASSPGNMNTEAFF. The CDR3 DNA follows: TGTGCCAGCAGTCCAGGGAACATGAACACTGAAGCTTTCTTT.